This T cell receptor beta chain was sequenced in a study of siplizumab effects on memory and regulatory T cells. Overall study findings and caveats: Naive or memory phenotype was unassignable for roughly 75-97% of proliferating CD4+ or CD8+ clones. The study found that siplizumab significantly reduced alloreactive sequences traceable to unstimulated CD4+ memory cells.

Per the germline V gene, CDR1 is SNHLY and CDR2 is FYNNEI. The CDR3 spans 14 residues. V gave up 5 bases and J gave up 0 bases, with 8 bases separating them. Every sample had roughly 100,000 of its TCR templates assayed. Only in-frame clones appear in the TCRdb table, and some are missing; sequencing was by immunoSEQ multiplex PCR. The data hold more than 85,000 clones, with about 90% observed a single time. This clone was counted only a few times. Its antigen is still unknown. The sequenced sample was CD4+ T cells sorted from blood. This sequence joins TRBV2 and TRBJ2-1, with D hard to call. The clonotype was recovered from a human donor in good health. Some clones in this sample may be carry-over from other donors' samples. Here the CDR3 reads CASSTESSYNEQFF. The DNA for the CDR3 is TGTGCCAGCAGTACAGAAAGCTCCTACAATGAGCAGTTCTTC.